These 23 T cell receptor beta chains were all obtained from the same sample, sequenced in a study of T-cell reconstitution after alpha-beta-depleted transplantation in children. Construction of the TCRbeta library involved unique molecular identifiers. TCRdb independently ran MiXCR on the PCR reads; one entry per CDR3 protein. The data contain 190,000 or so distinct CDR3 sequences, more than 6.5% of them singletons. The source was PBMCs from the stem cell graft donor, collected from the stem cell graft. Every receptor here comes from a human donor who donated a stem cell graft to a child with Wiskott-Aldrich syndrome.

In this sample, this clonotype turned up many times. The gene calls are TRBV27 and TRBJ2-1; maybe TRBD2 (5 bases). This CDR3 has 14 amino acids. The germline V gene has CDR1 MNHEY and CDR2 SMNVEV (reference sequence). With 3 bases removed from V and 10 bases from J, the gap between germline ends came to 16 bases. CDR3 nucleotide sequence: TGTGCCAGCAGTTTTTCGAGCCTAGCCAGCGAGCAGTTCTTC. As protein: CASSFSSLASEQFF.

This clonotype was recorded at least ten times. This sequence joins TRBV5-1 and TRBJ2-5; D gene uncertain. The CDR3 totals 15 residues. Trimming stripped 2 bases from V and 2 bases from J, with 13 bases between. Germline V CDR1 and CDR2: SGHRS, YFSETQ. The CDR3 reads CASSFYRADQETQYF. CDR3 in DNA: TGCGCCAGCAGCTTTTATAGGGCTGATCAAGAGACCCAGTACTTC. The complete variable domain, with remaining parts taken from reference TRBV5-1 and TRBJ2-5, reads KAGVTQTPRYLIKTRGQQVTLSCSPISGHRSVSWYQQTPGQGLQFLFEYFSETQRNKGNFPGRFSGRQFSNSRSEMNVSTLELGDSALYLCASSFYRADQETQYFGPGTRLLVL.

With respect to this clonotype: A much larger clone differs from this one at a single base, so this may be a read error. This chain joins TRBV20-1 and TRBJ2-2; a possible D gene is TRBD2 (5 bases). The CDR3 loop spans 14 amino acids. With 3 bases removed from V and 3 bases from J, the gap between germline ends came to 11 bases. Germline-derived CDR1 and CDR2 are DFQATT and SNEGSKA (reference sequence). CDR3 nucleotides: TGCAGTGCTAGTGGTCGGGGTCACACCGGGGAGCTGTTTTTT. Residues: CSASGRGHTGELFF.

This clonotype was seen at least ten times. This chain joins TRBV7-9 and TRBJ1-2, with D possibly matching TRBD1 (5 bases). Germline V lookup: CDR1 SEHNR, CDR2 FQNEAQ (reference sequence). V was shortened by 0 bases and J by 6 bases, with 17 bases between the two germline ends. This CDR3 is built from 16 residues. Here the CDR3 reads CASSLAMPGQGHGYTF. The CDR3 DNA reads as TGTGCCAGCAGCTTAGCGATGCCGGGGCAGGGCCATGGCTACACCTTC.

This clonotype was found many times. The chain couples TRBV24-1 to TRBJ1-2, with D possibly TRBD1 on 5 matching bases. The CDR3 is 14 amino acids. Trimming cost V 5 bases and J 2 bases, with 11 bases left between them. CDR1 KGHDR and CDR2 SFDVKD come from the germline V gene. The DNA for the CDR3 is TGTGCCACCAGTGCCCCCGGGACGAACTATGGCTACACCTTC. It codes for CATSAPGTNYGYTF.

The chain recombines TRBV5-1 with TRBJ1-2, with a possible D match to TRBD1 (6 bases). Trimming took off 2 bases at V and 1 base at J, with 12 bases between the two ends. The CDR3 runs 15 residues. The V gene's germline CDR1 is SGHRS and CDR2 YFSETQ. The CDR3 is CASSLTGSLNYGYTF. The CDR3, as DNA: TGCGCCAGCAGCTTAACAGGGTCGCTTAACTATGGCTACACCTTC.

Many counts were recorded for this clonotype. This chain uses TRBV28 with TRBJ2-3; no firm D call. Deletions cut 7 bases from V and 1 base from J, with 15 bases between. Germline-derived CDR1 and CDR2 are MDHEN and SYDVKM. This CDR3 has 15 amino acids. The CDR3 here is CASNKGGGGTDTQYF. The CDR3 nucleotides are TGTGCCAGCAATAAGGGTGGTGGGGGCACAGATACGCAGTATTTT.

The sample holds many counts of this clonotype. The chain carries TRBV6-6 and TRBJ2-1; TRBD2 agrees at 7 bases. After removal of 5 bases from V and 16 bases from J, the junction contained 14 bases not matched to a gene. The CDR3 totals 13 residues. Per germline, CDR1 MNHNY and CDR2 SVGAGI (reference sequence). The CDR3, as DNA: TGTGCCAGCAGTCTGACTAGCCTTATTCCCGAATTCTTC. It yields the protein CASSLTSLIPEFF.

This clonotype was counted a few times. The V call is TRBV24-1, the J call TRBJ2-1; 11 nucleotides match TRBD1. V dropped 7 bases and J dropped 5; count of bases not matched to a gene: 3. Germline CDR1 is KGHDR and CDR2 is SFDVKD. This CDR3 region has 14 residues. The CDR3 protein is CATRGQGGNNEQFF. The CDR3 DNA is TGTGCCACCAGGGGACAGGGGGGAAACAATGAGCAGTTCTTC.

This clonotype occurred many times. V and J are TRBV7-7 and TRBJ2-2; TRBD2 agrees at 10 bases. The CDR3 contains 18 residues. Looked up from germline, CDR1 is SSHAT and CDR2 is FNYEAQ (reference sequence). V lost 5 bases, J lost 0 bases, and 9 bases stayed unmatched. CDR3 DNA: TGTGCCAGCAGCAGAAGACTAGCGGGCGTTGCGAACACCGGGGAGCTGTTTTTT. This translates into CASSRRLAGVANTGELFF.

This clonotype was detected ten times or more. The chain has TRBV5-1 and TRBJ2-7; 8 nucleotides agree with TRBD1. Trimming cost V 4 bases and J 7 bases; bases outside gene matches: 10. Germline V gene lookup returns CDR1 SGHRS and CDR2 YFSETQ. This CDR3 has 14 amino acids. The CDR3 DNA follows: TGCGCCAGCAGCGTAGACAGGGGTCCCGGGGAGCAGTACTTC. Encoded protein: CASSVDRGPGEQYF. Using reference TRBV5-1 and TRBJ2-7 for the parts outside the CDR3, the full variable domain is KAGVTQTPRYLIKTRGQQVTLSCSPISGHRSVSWYQQTPGQGLQFLFEYFSETQRNKGNFPGRFSGRQFSNSRSEMNVSTLELGDSALYLCASSVDRGPGEQYFGPGTRLTVT.

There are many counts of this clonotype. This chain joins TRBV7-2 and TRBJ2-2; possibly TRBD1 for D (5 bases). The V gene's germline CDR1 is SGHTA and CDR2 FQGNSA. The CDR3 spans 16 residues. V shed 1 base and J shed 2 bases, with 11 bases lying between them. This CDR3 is CASSLVGAGNTGELFF. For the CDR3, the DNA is TGTGCCAGCAGCTTAGTTGGGGCAGGAAACACCGGGGAGCTGTTTTTT.

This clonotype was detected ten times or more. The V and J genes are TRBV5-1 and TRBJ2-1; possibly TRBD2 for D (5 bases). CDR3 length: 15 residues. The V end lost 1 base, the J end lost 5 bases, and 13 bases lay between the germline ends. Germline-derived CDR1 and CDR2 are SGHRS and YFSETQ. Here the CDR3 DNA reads TGCGCCAGCAGCTTGTTTGGACCGGAGGACAATGAGCAGTTCTTC. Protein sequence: CASSLFGPEDNEQFF.

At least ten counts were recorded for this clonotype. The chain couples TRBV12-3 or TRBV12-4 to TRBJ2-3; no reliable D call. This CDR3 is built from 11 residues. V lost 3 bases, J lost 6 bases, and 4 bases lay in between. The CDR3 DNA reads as TGTGCCAGCAGTTTTGCGGATACGCAGTATTTT. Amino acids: CASSFADTQYF.

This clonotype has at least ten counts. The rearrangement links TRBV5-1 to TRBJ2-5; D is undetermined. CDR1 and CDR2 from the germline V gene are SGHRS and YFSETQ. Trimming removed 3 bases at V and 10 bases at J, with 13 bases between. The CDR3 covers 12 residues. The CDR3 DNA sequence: TGCGCCAGCAGCTCAAAAGTGGCTGGCCAGTACTTC. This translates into CASSSKVAGQYF. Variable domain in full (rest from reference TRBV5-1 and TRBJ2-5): KAGVTQTPRYLIKTRGQQVTLSCSPISGHRSVSWYQQTPGQGLQFLFEYFSETQRNKGNFPGRFSGRQFSNSRSEMNVSTLELGDSALYLCASSSKVAGQYFGPGTRLLVL.

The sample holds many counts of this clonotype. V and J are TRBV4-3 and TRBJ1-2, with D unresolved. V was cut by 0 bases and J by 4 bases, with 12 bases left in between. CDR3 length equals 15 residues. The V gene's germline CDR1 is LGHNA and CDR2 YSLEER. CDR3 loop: CASSQDPGRGYGYTF. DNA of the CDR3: TGCGCCAGCAGCCAAGACCCGGGGAGAGGCTATGGCTACACCTTC.

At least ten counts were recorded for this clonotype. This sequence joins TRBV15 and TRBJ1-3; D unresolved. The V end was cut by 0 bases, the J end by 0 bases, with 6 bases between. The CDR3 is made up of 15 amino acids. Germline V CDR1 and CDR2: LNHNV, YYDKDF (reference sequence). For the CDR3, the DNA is TGTGCCACCAGCAGAGATGCTAGCTCTGGAAACACCATATATTTT. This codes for CATSRDASSGNTIYF.

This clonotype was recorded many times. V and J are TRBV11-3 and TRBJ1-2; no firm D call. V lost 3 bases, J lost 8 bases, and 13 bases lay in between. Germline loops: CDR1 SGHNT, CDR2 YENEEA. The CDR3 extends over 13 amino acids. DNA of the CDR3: TGTGCCAGCAGCTTTGCGAAGGAGGGCGGCTACACCTTC. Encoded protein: CASSFAKEGGYTF.

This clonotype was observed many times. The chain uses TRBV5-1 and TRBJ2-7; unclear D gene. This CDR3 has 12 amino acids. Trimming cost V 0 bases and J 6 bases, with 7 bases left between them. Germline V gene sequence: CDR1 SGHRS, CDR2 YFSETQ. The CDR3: CASSLAGSEQYF. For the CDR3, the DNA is TGCGCCAGCAGCTTGGCCGGTAGCGAGCAGTACTTC.

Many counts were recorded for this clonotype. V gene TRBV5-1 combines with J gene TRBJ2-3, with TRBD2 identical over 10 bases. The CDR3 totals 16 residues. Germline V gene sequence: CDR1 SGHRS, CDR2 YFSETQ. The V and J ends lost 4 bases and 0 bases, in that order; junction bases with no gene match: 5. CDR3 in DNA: TGCGCCAGCAGCCAAATTAGCGGGGGGAGCACAGATACGCAGTATTTT. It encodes CASSQISGGSTDTQYF.

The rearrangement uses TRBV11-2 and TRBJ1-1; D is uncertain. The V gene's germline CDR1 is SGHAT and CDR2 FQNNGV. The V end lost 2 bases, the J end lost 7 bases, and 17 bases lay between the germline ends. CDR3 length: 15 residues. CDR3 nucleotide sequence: TGTGCCAGCAGCTTAAGAGAGGGAGGGCAGGATGAAGCTTTCTTT. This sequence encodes CASSLREGGQDEAFF.

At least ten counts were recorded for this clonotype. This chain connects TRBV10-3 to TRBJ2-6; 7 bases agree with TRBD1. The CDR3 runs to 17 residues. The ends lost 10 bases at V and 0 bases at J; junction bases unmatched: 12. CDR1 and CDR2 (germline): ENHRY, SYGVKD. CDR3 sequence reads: CATRLGQSVSGANVLTF. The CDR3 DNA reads TGTGCCACTCGGCTGGGACAGTCCGTCTCTGGGGCCAACGTCCTGACTTTC.

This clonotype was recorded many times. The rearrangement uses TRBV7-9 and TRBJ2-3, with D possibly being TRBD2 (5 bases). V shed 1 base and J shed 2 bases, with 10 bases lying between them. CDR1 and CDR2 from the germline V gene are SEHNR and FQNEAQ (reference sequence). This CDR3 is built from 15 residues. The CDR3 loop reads CASSLEGDTTDTQYF. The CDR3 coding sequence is TGTGCCAGCAGCTTAGAGGGAGATACCACAGATACGCAGTATTTT.